The 8 T cell receptor beta chains listed next were all sequenced from one sample in a study of T cells expressing NK-cell markers. TCRdb re-called the 5' RACE reads, yielding one record per CDR3 amino acid sequence without DNA. The table for this sample gives 160,000 or so distinct CDR3 sequences. The material sequenced was blood T cells: a sorted CD56 or NKG2C T cell subset, CD4+ or CD8+ T cells, or bulk PBMC T cells (not recorded which). The origin of the receptors is a woman between 18 and 75 years old in good health.

The chain couples TRBV7-9 to TRBJ2-7. CDR1 and CDR2 from the germline V gene are SEHNR and FQNEAQ (reference sequence). The CDR3 has 14 residues. The CDR3 here is CASSIAGVWYEQYF.

The genes are TRBV20-1 and TRBJ2-3; TCRdb names TRBD1, which stays unverified in the absence of DNA. CDR1 DFQATT and CDR2 SNEGSKA come from the germline V gene (reference sequence). This CDR3 region has 18 residues. The CDR3 region is CSARGRMPGQGTTNTQYF.

This chain uses TRBV7-9 with TRBJ2-1. Germline-derived CDR1 and CDR2 are SEHNR and FQNEAQ (reference sequence). The CDR3 is made up of 15 amino acids. The CDR3 here is CASSLGSQSYNEQFF.

The chain has TRBV4-1 and TRBJ2-1; TCRdb indicates TRBD1, and absent DNA this call remains unverified. Germline lookup yields CDR1 MGHRA and CDR2 YSYEKL. This CDR3 region has 16 residues. This CDR3 is CASSRSGTADYNEQFF.

This chain connects TRBV29-1 to TRBJ2-1; TCRdb selects TRBD1, and the lack of DNA leaves this call unchecked. This CDR3 comprises 13 residues. Germline V gives CDR1 SQVTM, CDR2 ANQGSEA. The CDR3 loop reads CSVEGGTRNEQFF.

The chain has TRBV7-8 and TRBJ2-7; TCRdb indicates TRBD1, and absent DNA this call remains unverified. CDR1 and CDR2 from the germline V gene are SGHVS and FQNEAQ. This CDR3 comprises 15 residues. The CDR3 sequence: CASSASPGQFYEQYF.

The chain has TRBV20-1 and TRBJ2-1. The length of the CDR3 is 14 residues. Germline-derived CDR1 and CDR2 are DFQATT and SNEGSKA (reference sequence). CDR3 sequence: CSASDSSSYNEQFF.

This chain joins TRBV7-8 and TRBJ2-3; the D call from TCRdb, TRBD1, cannot be confirmed without DNA. Per the germline V gene, CDR1 is SGHVS and CDR2 is FQNEAQ. This CDR3 has 15 amino acids. The CDR3 loop reads CASSLARQGPDTQYF.